The source of this T cell receptor beta chain is a study of response to subunit inactivated influenza vaccine. Study observations and caveats: After each seasonal influenza vaccination, few new T cells are recruited, the authors suggested.

With V trimmed by 4 bases and J by 2 bases, 8 bases remained unmatched. This CDR3 comprises 16 residues. Germline-derived CDR1 and CDR2 are SGHRS and YFSETQ. TCRdb reprocessed the RT-PCR reads with MiXCR, giving one entry per CDR3 protein. The table records roughly 670,000 distinct CDR3 sequences, 13% to 15% of them present only once. This clonotype was seen only a few times. Antigen specificity is unknown. The J gene is TRBJ2-3, the V gene TRBV5-1, with TRBD2 matching over 9 bases. Specimen: PBMCs from blood, collected roughly 15 days before vaccination. The TCR sequence derives from a man in his forties or fifties who received an inactivated influenza vaccine. This CDR3 is CASSPGTSSHTDTQYF. CDR3 coding DNA: TGCGCCAGCAGCCCCGGGACTAGCTCTCACACAGATACGCAGTATTTT.